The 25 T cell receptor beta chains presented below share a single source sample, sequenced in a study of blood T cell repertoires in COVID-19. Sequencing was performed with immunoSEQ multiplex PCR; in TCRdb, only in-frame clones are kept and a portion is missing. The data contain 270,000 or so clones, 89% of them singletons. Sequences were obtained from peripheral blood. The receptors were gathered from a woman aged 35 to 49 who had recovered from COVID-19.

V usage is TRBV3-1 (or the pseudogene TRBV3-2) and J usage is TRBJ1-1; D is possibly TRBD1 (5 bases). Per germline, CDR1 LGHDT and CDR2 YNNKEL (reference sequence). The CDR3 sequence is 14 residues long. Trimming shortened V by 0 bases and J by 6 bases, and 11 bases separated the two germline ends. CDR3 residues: CASSQDRAVAEAFF. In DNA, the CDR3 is TGTGCCAGCAGCCAAGACAGGGCGGTCGCTGAAGCTTTCTTT.

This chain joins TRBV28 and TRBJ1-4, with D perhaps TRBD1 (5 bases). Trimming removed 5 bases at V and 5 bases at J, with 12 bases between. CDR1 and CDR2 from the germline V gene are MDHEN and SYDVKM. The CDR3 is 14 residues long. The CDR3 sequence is CASSASGGNEKLFF. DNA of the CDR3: TGTGCCAGCAGTGCCTCCGGGGGGAATGAAAAACTGTTTTTT.

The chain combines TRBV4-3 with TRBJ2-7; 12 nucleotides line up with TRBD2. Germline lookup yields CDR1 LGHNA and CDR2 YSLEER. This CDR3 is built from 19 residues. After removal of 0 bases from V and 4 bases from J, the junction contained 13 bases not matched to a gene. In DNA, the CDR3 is TGCGCCAGCAGCCAAGAGACTAGCGGGAGAGTTTTGTTGAGGTACGAGCAGTACGTC. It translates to CASSQETSGRVLLRYEQYV.

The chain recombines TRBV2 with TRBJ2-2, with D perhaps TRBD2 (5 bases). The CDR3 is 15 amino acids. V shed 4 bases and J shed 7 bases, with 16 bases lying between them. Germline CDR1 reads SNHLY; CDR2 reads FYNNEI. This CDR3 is CASSGEFLVIGELFF. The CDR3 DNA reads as TGTGCCAGCAGTGGGGAGTTTCTGGTAATCGGGGAGCTGTTTTTT.

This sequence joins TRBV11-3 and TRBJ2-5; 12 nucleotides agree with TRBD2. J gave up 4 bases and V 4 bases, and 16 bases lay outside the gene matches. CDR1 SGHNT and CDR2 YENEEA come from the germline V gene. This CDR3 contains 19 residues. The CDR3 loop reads CASSSTLTSGSRGRETQYF. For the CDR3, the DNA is TGTGCCAGCAGCTCGACTTTGACTAGCGGGAGTCGGGGGCGAGAGACCCAGTACTTC.

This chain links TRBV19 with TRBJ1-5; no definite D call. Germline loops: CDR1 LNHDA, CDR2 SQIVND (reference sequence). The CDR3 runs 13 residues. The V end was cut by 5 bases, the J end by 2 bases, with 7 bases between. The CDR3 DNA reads TGTGCCAGTAGTCAAGCCCGCAATCAGCCCCAGCATTTT. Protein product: CASSQARNQPQHF.

The CDR3 DNA reads TGTGCCACCACGGGAAGGACAGCACAAGAGACCCAGTACTTC. This translates into CATTGRTAQETQYF. This sequence joins TRBV3-1 (or the pseudogene TRBV3-2) and TRBJ2-5; D possibly corresponds to TRBD1 (6 bases). Trimming removed 10 bases from V and 2 bases from J, with 17 bases in between. The CDR3 consists of 14 residues. Germline loops: CDR1 LGHDT, CDR2 YNNKEL (reference sequence).

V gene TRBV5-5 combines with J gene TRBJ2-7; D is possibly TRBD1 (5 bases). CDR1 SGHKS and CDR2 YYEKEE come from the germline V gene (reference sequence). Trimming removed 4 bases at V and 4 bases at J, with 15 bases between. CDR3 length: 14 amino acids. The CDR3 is CASSPTGGRYEQYF. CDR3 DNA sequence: TGTGCCAGCAGCCCTACAGGCGGTAGGTACGAGCAGTACTTC.

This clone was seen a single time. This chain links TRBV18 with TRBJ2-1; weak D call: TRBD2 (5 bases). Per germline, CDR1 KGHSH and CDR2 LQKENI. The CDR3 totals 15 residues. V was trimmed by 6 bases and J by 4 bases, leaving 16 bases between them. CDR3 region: CASSPTRGLYNEQFF. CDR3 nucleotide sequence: TGTGCCAGCTCCCCCACACGGGGTCTTTACAATGAGCAGTTCTTC.

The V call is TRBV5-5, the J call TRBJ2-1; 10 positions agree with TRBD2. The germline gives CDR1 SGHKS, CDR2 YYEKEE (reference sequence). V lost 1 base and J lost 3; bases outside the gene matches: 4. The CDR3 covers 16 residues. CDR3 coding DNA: TGTGCCAGCAGCTTGAGGGCTAGCGGGGGCTACAATGAGCAGTTCTTC. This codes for CASSLRASGGYNEQFF.

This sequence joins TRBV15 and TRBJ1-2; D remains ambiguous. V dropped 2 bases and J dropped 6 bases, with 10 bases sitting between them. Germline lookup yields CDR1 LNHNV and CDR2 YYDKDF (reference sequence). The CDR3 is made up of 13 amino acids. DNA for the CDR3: TGTGCCACCAGCAGAAATCAGATGAATGGCTACACCTTC. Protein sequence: CATSRNQMNGYTF.

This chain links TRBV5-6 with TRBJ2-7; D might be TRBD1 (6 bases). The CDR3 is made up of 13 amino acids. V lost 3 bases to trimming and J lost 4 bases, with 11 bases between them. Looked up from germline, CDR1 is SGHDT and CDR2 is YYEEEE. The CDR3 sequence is CASSSIQGYEQYF. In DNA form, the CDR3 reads TGTGCCAGCAGCTCAATACAGGGTTACGAGCAGTACTTC.

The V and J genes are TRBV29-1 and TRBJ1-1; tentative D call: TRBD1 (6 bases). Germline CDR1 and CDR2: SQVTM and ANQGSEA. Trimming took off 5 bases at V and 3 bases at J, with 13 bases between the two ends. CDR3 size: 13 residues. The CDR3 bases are TGCAGCGTTCTGGGGGCCGGGGACACTGAAGCTTTCTTT. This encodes CSVLGAGDTEAFF.

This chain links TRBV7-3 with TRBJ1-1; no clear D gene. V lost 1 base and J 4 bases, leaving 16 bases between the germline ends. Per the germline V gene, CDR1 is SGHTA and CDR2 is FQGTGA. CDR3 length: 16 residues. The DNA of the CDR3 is TGTGCCAGCAGCTTAAATTCCGGAGTCGGGTCCACTGAAGCTTTCTTT. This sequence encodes CASSLNSGVGSTEAFF.

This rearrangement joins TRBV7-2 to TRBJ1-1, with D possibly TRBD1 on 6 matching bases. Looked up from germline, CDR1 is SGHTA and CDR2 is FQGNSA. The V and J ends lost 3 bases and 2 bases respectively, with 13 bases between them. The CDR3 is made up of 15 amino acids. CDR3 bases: TGTGCCAGCAGCTTTTTCACCGGGACAAACACTGAAGCTTTCTTT. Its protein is CASSFFTGTNTEAFF.

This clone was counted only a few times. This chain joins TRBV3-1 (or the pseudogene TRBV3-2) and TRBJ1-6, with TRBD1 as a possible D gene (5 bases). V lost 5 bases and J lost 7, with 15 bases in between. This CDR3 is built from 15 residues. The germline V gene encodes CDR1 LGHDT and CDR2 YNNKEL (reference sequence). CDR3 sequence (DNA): TGTGCCAGCAGCACCTACGGGCAGGGAAATTCACCCCTCCACTTT. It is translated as CASSTYGQGNSPLHF.

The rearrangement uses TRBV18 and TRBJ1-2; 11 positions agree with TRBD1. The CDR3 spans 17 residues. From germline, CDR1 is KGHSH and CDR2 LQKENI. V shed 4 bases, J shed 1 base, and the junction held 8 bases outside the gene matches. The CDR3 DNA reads TGTGCCAGCTCACTCCGGACAGGGGGCGACAATAACTATGGCTACACCTTC. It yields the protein CASSLRTGGDNNYGYTF.

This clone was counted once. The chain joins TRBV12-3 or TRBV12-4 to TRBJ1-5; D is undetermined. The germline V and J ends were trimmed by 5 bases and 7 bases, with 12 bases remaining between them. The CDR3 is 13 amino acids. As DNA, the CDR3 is TGTGCCAGCAGTAATTCGGGGAACCAGCCCCAGCATTTT. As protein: CASSNSGNQPQHF.

The CDR3 loop is CASSLDRGNTDTQYF. The CDR3 DNA reads as TGTGCCAGCAGCTTGGACCGGGGGAACACAGATACGCAGTATTTT. This chain links TRBV5-6 with TRBJ2-3, with a weak D call TRBD2 (6 bases). Trimming removed 0 bases at V and 2 bases at J, with 10 bases between. This CDR3 region has 15 residues. CDR1 is SGHDT and CDR2 is YYEEEE in the germline V gene.

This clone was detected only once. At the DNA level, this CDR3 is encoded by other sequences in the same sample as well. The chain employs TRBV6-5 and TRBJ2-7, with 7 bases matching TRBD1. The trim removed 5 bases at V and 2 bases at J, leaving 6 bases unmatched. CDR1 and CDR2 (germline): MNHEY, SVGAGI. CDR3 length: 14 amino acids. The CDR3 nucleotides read TGTGCCAGCAGTAGACAGGGCGTCGCCTACGAGCAGTACTTC. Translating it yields CASSRQGVAYEQYF.

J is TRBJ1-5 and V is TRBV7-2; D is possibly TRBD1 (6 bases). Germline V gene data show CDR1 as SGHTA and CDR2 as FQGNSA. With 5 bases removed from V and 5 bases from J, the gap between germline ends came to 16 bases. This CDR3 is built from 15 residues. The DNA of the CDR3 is TGTGCCAGCAGCCTACGGTGGGGGCGGGATCAGCCCCAGCATTTT. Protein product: CASSLRWGRDQPQHF. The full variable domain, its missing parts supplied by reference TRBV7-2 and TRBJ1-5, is GAGVSQSPSNKVTEKGKDVELRCDPISGHTALYWYRQSLGQGLEFLIYFQGNSAPDKSGLPSDRFSAERTGGSVSTLTIQRTQQEDSAVYLCASSLRWGRDQPQHFGDGTRLSIL.

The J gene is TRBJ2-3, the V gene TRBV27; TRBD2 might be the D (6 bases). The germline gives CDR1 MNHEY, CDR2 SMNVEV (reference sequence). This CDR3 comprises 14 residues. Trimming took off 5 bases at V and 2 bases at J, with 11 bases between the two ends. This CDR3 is CASSPAGPTDTQYF. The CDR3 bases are TGTGCCAGCAGTCCCGCGGGACCCACAGATACGCAGTATTTT.

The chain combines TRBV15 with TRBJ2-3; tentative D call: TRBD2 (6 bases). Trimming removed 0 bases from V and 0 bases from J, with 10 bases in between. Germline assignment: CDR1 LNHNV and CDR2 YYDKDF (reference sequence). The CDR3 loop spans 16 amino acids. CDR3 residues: CATSRDSGLSTDTQYF. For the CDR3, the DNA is TGTGCCACCAGCAGAGATTCGGGACTTAGCACAGATACGCAGTATTTT. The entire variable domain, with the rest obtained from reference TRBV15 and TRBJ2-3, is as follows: DAMVIQNPRYQVTQFGKPVTLSCSQTLNHNVMYWYQQKSSQAPKLLFHYYDKDFNNEADTPDNFQSRRPNTSFCFLDIRSPGLGDTAMYLCATSRDSGLSTDTQYFGPGTRLTVL.

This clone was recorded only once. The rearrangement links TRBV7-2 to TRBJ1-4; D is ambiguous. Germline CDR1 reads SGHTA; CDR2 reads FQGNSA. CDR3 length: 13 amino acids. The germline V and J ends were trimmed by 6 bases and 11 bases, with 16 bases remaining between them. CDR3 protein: CASSGGSPEKLFF. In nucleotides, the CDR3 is TGTGCCAGCAGTGGAGGGTCCCCAGAGAAACTGTTTTTT.

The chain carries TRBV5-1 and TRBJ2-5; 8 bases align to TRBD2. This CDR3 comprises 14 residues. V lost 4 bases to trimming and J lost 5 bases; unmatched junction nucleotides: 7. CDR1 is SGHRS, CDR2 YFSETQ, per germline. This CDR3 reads CASSPGLEDETQYF. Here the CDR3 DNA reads TGCGCCAGCAGCCCGGGACTAGAAGATGAGACCCAGTACTTC.